These T cell receptor beta chains were read from a single sample in a study of CD8 T cells in ankylosing spondylitis. Each CDR3 protein is one row after TCRdb ran MiXCR on the 5' RACE reads. The sample includes around 440,000 distinct CDR3 sequences, under 20% of them seen just once. Sequencing was done on a sample of blood, either unsorted or a sorted T cell fraction (not recorded which). The receptor source for this set is a male donor with ankylosing spondylitis. CDR3s leave out the opening cysteine and the closing phenylalanine or tryptophan. Each record gives: V gene, J gene, clone size, CDR3 protein. The size of a clone is reported for some rows only, either as once, few or many, or as a class for expanded clones.

TRBV9	TRBJ2-1	few	ASSVGVGSYNEQF
TRBV5-4	TRBJ1-4	-	ASSSGQGRKHEKLF
TRBV2	TRBJ2-1	-	ASVSINEQF
TRBV2	TRBJ1-2	-	ASSAYLTGGSGGYT
TRBV20-1	TRBJ2-7	many	SARGGGYQKKDEQY
TRBV7-9	TRBJ2-7	-	ASRPSGRGGEQY
TRBV12-3/TRBV12-4	TRBJ2-3	many	ASSEGQGDGDTQY
TRBV28	TRBJ1-3	few	ASSLGAGVSSSGNTIY
TRBV20-1	TRBJ2-7	-	SAGGRESSYEQY
TRBV15	TRBJ2-1	-	ATSRAGQRWTDSYNEQF
TRBV11-1	TRBJ1-4	few	ASSGTLGQAATNEKLF
TRBV5-1	TRBJ1-2	-	ASSLRTDGGSNYGYT
TRBV5-4	TRBJ2-2	-	ASSLEGINTGELF
TRBV29-1	TRBJ1-1	few	SVGTYTEAF
TRBV29-1	TRBJ1-1	-	SVGQLNTEAF
TRBV20-1	TRBJ2-2	many	SARGFTGTNTGELF
TRBV20-1	TRBJ1-4	few	SAQTGLSEKLF
TRBV29-1	TRBJ2-2	many	SVENPTGSPNTGELF
TRBV5-6	TRBJ2-7	-	ASTTGPSYEQY
TRBV12-3/TRBV12-4	TRBJ2-3	-	ASIPWVTSGRKSTDTQY
TRBV11-2	TRBJ2-7	-	ASSPRTSWQY
TRBV9	TRBJ2-1	-	ASSVVGGAGGTHSSYNEQL
TRBV5-1	TRBJ2-4	-	ASSFIGGEGKNIQY
TRBV7-2	TRBJ1-2	-	ASSLDRVSNYGYT
TRBV9	TRBJ2-7	-	ASSDTGGIFSYEQY
TRBV20-1	TRBJ2-4	-	SARDRTQAKNIQY
TRBV7-2	TRBJ2-7	many	ASSLAGNYEQY
TRBV30	TRBJ1-6	few	AWSAGTGYNSPLH
TRBV29-1	TRBJ1-2	few	SVEGASGYT
TRBV5-1	TRBJ1-1	-	ASRFDPLAEAF
TRBV12-3/TRBV12-4	TRBJ2-1	-	AARRFEQF
TRBV2	TRBJ1-3	few	ASSGVISGNTIY
TRBV28	TRBJ2-7	-	ASRRTGGGYEQY
TRBV11-1	TRBJ1-4	-	ASSNTSRTGVATNEKLF
TRBV5-5	TRBJ1-2	few	ASSPAREKNYGYT
TRBV30	TRBJ1-5	-	AWRVRGALNQPQH
TRBV20-1	TRBJ2-7	-	SARGDRGYEQY
TRBV19	TRBJ1-1	-	ASSIQAYGTEAF
TRBV5-8	TRBJ2-7	few	ASSLSYGASYEQY
TRBV12-3/TRBV12-4	TRBJ2-2	-	ASSLREAGLGTGELF
TRBV5-1	TRBJ2-1	-	ASSLVGSSEYNEQF
TRBV3-1	TRBJ2-3	-	ACSHRLAGTDTQY
TRBV4-3	TRBJ2-6	-	ASSQAAGPLTGANVLT
TRBV14	TRBJ2-5	few	ASSQATGKLAETQY
TRBV6-1	TRBJ2-1	few	ASKKGRDNEQF
TRBV5-1	TRBJ1-1	few	ASSLRGTGGNTEAF
TRBV25-1	TRBJ1-4	once	ASSGPQEKLF
TRBV27	TRBJ2-7	few	ASSFRGLGYEQY
TRBV3-1	TRBJ2-7	-	ASSQLGPTYEQY
TRBV20-1	TRBJ2-5	-	SARDPVRQTQETQY
TRBV20-1	TRBJ2-7	-	SAPPGRGRAYEQY
TRBV27	TRBJ1-6	few	ASSPGQETNSPLH
TRBV12-5	TRBJ1-2	many	ASGLVQGGDYGYT
TRBV6-2/TRBV6-3	TRBJ2-1	-	ASRKSGTDSYNEQF
TRBV11-3	TRBJ1-2	-	ASSPGQENYGYT